This T cell receptor beta chain was identified during a study of graft-versus-host responses after intestinal transplantation. Turning to the study itself: Recipients across the board were started on anti-thymocyte globulin induction, then kept on tacrolimus and steroids for two to four years.

A word on this clone: The antigen is unknown.

The data were produced by immunoSEQ multiplex PCR, yet TCRdb's version contains in-frame clones alone and is incomplete. Here the sample spans tens of thousands of clones, 93% being singletons. This CDR3 is 18 amino acids long. Trimming at V came to 0 bases and at J to 5 bases, leaving 14 bases not matched to a gene. Germline CDR1 is SQVTM and CDR2 is ANQGSEA. The sequencing here drew on unstimulated CD8+ T cells sorted from spleen or lymph node cells, taken before intestinal transplant. The TCR sequence derives from a human donor who received an intestinal transplant. The V gene is TRBV29-1, the J gene TRBJ2-1, with TRBD1 matching 9 bases. The CDR3 bases are TGCAGCGTTGAAGATCCCTCTGCGGGACAGGGAGCCGACAATGAGCAGTTCTTC. It encodes CSVEDPSAGQGADNEQFF.